These 3 T cell receptor beta chains were all obtained from the same sample, sequenced in a study of control samples from healthy donors and cancer patients. Clones were read by immunoSEQ multiplex PCR, and TCRdb kept only the in-frame ones, dropping some. Among roughly 73,000 clones, 85% to 95% were seen once, and the ten largest hold about 5%. The sequenced sample consisted of blood. The source of these receptors is a woman aged 55 to 70 in good health.

This rearrangement joins TRBV5-8 to TRBJ2-3; D uncertain. V gave up 0 bases and J gave up 1 base, with 6 bases separating them. Germline loops: CDR1 SGHTS, CDR2 YDEGEE. CDR3 length: 14 amino acids. The chain's CDR3 is CASSLGSGTDTQYF. DNA for the CDR3: TGTGCCAGCAGCTTGGGTAGTGGCACAGATACGCAGTATTTT.

The chain is built from TRBV7-9 and TRBJ1-1; D might be TRBD1 (6 bases). This CDR3 has 16 residues. Trimming removed 2 bases from V and 1 base from J, with 14 bases in between. Germline loops: CDR1 SEHNR, CDR2 FQNEAQ (reference sequence). CDR3 in amino acids: CASSLKGGGSNTEAFF. The CDR3 region has the DNA TGTGCCAGCAGCTTAAAAGGGGGAGGGTCGAACACTGAAGCTTTCTTT.

The V gene is TRBV9, the J gene TRBJ1-2; D not certain. Germline values: CDR1 SGDLS, CDR2 YYNGEE. The CDR3 covers 11 residues. V was clipped by 3 bases and J by 4 bases, with 4 bases between them. The CDR3 nucleotides are TGTGCCAGCAGCGCCTTCTATGGCTACACCTTC. This codes for CASSAFYGYTF.